This TCR beta chain was sequenced in a study of beta chain features in type 1 diabetes (dated by TCRdb to 2016 to 2018). As for the study more broadly: Patients and healthy donors did not differ in mean age, gender distribution, total cell number or subset yield. In the study, recently diagnosed type 1 diabetes patients and matched healthy donors were compared on the TCRB repertoires of their sorted circulating CD4+ T cell subsets. Whereas all 30 or so donors provided naive and central memory subsets, regulatory and stem cell-like memory subsets were isolated from just 8 patients and roughly 8 healthy donors. A total of approximately 100 million sorted cells were examined across all samples, and the number of cells per subset was strongly correlated with RNA yield. Results the study describes overall, beyond this receptor: Because cDNA was sequenced instead of genomic DNA, highly expressing activated cells could be over-represented, though the groups showed no difference in activation or CD3 levels. Fewer insertions and more nucleotide deletions at VDJ recombination sites were observed in patients with type 1 diabetes, implying thymic rearrangement abnormalities. Type 1 diabetes patients showed a moderate but significant shortening of TCRB CDR3 length in all four CD4+ subsets. Only small numbers of individuals were included in the HLA sub-analyses, which left unresolved whether HLA type had any influence on TCRB rearrangement. The naive, central memory and regulatory TCRB repertoires appeared to resemble one another more closely among patients than among healthy donors. Shorter templates might have been favored by PCR, but patient and control samples were amplified and corrected together, so both groups would have been affected equally by any skew.

Each donor gave one peripheral blood draw, approximately 120 mL on average, collected into heparinised tubes. A BD FACSAria II was used to sort naive, central memory, regulatory and stem cell-like memory CD4+ T cells with a panel that included CD45RO, CCR7, CD25, CD127, CD95 and CD27. Every sorted population had a purity above 95%. PBMCs were isolated immediately by Lymphoprep density gradient centrifugation and stained directly without culture. So that batch effects would be minimized, each experiment stained and sorted samples in pairs, pairing one healthy donor with one patient. Trimming takes 4 bases from V and 0 bases from J, and the germline ends sit 7 bases apart. The germline V gene sets CDR1 to MDHEN and CDR2 to SYDVKM. Its CDR3 holds 15 amino acids, cysteine through phenylalanine. The CDR3 DNA has 45 bases and is translated from base 1. The entire amount of isolated RNA was reverse transcribed using the High Capacity cDNA Reverse Transcription Kit, so the sequenced TCRB transcripts were expressed ones. For stem cell-like memory T cell samples, survey-depth immunoSEQ sequencing was used, averaging around 1 million total reads per sample. After sorted cells were lysed in RLT buffer, RNA was extracted with DNase-treated RNeasy Micro or Mini kits, with the choice depending on cell number. To prevent cross-contamination, every cell subset was processed on its own, while patient and healthy donor samples were processed together. TCRB sequences were amplified from cDNA with the immunoSEQ multiplex PCR, producing 87-bp fragments spanning the CDR3 region. Amplicons were sequenced on the Illumina HiSeq platform. Under the source paper's analysis protocol: Synthetic template baselines were used to correct PCR bias computationally, reads within Hamming distance 2 were collapsed, and singletons that could not be merged were discarded. Reads were aligned against IMGT so that V, D and J genes, CDR3 length and insertions or deletions at six rearrangement sites could be assigned. Within each subset, clonotype counts were normalized to sorted cell number, and only after that were true diversity and Gini coefficients computed with the tcR R package. Repertoire sharing was quantified using the overlap coefficient calculated on TCRB nucleotide sequences. The immuneACCESS repertoire file appears here via TCRdb, limited to in-frame rearrangements. These files lack a portion of the clones; in checked studies, under half of the deficit traces to unresolved V genes, and the cause of the others is not known. The DNA was the basis for D and trimming; V, J and clone size are from that table. This sample gives 110,000 or so clones in total; almost 40% of them show up just once. The top ten constitute less than 0.08% of the sample.

For this clone: Its recognized antigen is unknown. No quality values exist for individual bases; no much larger clone is one base distant.

The receptor was isolated from a woman aged 18-29 years in good health. The chain is encoded by TRBV28 joined to TRBJ2-6; the D gene identity is not certain. Specimen: stem cell memory CD4+ T cells from blood. The cell subset or site label for this specimen denotes: stem cell-like memory CD4+ T cells. The nucleotides read TGTGCCAGCAGTTCGGGTCCCTCTGGGGCCAACGTCCTGACTTTC. It translates as CASSSGPSGANVLTF.